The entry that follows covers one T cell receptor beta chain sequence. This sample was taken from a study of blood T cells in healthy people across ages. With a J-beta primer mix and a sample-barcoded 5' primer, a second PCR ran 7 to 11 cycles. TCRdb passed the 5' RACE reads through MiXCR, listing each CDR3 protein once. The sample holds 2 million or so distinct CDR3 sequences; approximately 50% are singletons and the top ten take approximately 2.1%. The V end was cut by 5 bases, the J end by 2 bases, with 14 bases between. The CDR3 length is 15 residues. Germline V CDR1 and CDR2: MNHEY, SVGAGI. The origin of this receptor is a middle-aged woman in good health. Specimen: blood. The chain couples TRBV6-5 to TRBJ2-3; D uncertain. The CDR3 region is CASSRESLPTDTQYF. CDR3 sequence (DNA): TGTGCCAGCAGTAGGGAAAGCCTTCCCACAGATACGCAGTATTTT.